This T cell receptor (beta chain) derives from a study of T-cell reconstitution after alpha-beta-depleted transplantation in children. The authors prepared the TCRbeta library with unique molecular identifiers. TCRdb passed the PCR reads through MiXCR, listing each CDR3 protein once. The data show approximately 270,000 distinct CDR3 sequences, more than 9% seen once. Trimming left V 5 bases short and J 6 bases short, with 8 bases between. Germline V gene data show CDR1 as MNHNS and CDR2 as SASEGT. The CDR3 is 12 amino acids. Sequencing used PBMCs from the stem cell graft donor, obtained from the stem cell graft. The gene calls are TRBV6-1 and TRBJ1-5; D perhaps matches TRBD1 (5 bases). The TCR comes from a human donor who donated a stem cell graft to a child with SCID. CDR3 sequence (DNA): TGTGCCAGCAGTCAGGGAACTCAGCCCCAGCATTTT. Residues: CASSQGTQPQHF.